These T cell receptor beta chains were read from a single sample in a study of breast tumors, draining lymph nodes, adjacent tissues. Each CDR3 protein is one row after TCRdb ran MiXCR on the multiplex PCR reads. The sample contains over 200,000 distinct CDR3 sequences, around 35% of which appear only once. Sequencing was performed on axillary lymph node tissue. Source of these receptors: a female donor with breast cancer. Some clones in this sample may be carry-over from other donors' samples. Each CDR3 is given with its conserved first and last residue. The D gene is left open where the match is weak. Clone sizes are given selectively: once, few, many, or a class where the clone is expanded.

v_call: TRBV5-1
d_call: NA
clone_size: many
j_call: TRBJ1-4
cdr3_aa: CASSLARIENEKLFF
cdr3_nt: TGCGCCAGCAGCTTGGCCCGGATCGAGAATGAAAAACTGTTTTTT

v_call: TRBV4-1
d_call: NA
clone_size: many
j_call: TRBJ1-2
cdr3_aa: CASSRAGVVLGWNGYTF
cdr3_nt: TGCGCCAGCAGCCGAGCAGGGGTGGTTCTGGGATGGAATGGCTACACCTTC

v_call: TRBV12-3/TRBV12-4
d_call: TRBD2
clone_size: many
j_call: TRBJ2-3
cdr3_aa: CASTPNSGGLDTQYF
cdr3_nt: TGTGCCAGCACCCCGAATAGCGGGGGGTTAGATACGCAGTATTTT

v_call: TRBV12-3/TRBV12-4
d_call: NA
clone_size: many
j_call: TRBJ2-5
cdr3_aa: CASVKGPGVWETQYF
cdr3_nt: TGTGCCAGCGTGAAAGGGCCGGGAGTATGGGAGACCCAGTACTTC

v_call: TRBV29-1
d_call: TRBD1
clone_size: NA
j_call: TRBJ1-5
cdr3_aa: CSVGRGIDQPQHF
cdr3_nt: TGCAGCGTGGGCAGGGGGATAGATCAGCCCCAGCATTTT

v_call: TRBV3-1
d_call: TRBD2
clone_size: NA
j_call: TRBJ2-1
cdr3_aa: CASSQGGAGVYNEQFF
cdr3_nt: TGTGCCAGCAGCCAAGGGGGAGCGGGAGTTTACAATGAGCAGTTCTTC

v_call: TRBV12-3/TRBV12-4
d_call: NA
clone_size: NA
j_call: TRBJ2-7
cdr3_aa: CASSNTGLGGFDEQYF
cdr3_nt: TGTGCCAGCAGTAACACAGGGCTTGGGGGGTTCGACGAGCAGTACTTC

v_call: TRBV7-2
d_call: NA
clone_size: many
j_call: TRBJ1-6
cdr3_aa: CASSATSRNSPLHF
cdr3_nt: TGTGCCAGCAGCGCAACGTCCCGGAATTCACCCCTCCACTTT

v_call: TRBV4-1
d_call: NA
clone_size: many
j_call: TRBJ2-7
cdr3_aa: CASSQDVVYEQYF
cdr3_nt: TGCGCCAGCAGCCAAGATGTGGTCTACGAGCAGTACTTC

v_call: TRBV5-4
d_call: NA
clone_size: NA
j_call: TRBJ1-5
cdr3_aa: CASSAGLAGGRNEHF
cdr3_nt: TGTGCCAGCAGCGCGGGACTAGCGGGAGGAAGGAATGAGCATTTT

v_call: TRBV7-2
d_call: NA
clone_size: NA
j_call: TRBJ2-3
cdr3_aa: CASSLARDRTDTQYF
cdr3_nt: TGTGCCAGCAGCTTAGCGCGGGACCGCACAGATACGCAGTATTTT

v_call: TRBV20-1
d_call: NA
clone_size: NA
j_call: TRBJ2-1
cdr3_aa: CSAPTSYDCNEQFF
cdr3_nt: NA

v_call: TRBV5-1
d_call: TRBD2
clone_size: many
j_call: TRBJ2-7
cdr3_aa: CASSLDGGAYEQYF
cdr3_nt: TGCGCCAGCAGCTTGGATGGGGGGGCCTACGAGCAGTACTTC

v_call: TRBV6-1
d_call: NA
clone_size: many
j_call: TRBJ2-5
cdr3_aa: CASSVNRAETQYF
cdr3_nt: TGTGCCAGCAGTGTCAACAGGGCCGAGACCCAGTACTTC

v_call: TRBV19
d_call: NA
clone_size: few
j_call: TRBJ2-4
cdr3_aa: CASSGTKENIQYF
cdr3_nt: TGTGCCAGTAGCGGGACCAAGGAAAACATTCAGTACTTC

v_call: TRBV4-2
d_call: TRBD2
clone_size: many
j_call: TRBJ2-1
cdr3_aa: CASSLSGSSSYNEQFF
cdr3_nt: TGTGCCAGCAGCCTTAGCGGGTCCAGCTCCTACAATGAGCAGTTCTTC

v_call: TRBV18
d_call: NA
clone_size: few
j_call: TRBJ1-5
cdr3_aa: CASSPGQYSNQPQHF
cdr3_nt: TGTGCCAGCTCACCAGGCCAGTATAGCAATCAGCCCCAGCATTTT

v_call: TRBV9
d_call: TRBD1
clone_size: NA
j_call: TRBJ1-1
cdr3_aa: CASSAGQGLTNTEAFF
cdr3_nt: TGTGCCAGCAGCGCAGGACAGGGGCTGACAAACACTGAAGCTTTCTTT

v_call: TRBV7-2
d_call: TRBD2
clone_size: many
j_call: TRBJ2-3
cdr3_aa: CASRPGTISSEAQYF
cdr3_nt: TGTGCCAGCAGACCCGGGACTATATCTTCTGAGGCGCAGTATTTT

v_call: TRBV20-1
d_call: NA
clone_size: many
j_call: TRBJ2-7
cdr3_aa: CSARDANYEQYF
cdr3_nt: TGCAGTGCGAGGGACGCTAACTACGAGCAGTACTTC

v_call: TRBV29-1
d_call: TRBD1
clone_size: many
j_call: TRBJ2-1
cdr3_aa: CSVTGTGFNNEQFF
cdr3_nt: TGCAGCGTCACCGGGACAGGGTTCAACAATGAGCAGTTCTTC

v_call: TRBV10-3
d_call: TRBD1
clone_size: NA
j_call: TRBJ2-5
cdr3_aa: CAISESTGVGDTQYF
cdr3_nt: TGTGCCATCAGTGAGTCGACAGGGGTAGGAGATACCCAGTACTTC

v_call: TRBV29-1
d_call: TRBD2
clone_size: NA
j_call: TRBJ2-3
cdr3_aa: CSSGGAMTDTQYF
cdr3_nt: TGCAGCTCCGGGGGGGCCATGACAGATACGCAGTATTTT

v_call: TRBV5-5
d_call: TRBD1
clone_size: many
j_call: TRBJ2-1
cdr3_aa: CASQDRGRGYNEQFF
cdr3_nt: TGTGCCAGCCAAGACAGGGGGCGAGGCTACAATGAGCAGTTCTTC

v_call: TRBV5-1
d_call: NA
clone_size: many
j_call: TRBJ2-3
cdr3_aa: CASSLDRASSTDTQYF
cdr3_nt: TGCGCCAGCAGCTTGGACAGGGCGTCTAGCACAGATACGCAGTATTTT

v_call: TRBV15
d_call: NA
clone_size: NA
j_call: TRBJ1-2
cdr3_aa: CATSRDERGDYGYTF
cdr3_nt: TGTGCCACCAGCAGAGACGAGAGGGGGGACTATGGCTACACCTTC

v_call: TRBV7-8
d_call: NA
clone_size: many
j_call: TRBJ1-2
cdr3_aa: CASSPRFDRGNYGYTF
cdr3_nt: TGTGCCAGCAGCCCTCGGTTTGACCGGGGGAACTATGGCTACACCTTC

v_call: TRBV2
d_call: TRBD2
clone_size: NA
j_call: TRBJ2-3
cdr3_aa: CASRARPSGGQFGTDTQYF
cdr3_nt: TGTGCCAGCAGAGCCCGACCTAGCGGGGGGCAATTTGGCACAGATACGCAGTATTTT

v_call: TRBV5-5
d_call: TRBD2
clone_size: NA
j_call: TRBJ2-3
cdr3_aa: CASSLAGPLQEQYF
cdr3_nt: TGTGCCAGCAGCTTAGCGGGACCCCTCCAGGAGCAGTATTTT

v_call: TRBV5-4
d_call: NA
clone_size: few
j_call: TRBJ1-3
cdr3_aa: CASSLGSLHSGNTIYF
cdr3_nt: TGTGCCAGCAGCTTGGGCTCGCTACACTCTGGAAACACCATATATTTT

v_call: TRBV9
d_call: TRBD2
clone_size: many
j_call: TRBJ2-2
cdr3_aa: CASSPKGGYPGELFF
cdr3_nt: TGTGCCAGCAGCCCCAAGGGAGGGTATCCCGGGGAGCTGTTTTTT

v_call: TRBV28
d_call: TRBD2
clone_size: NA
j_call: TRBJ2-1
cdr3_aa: CASSLSSGGYNEQFF
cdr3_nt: TGTGCCAGCAGTTTATCTAGCGGGGGGTACAATGAGCAGTTCTTC

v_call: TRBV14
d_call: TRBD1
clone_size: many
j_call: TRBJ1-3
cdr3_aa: CASSQGQGAGNTIYF
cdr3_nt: TGTGCCAGCAGCCAAGGACAGGGGGCTGGAAACACCATATATTTT

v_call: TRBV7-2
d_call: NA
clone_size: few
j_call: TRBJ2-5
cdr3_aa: CASSLAGRGQYF
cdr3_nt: TGTGCCAGCAGCTTAGCCGGGCGGGGCCAGTACTTC

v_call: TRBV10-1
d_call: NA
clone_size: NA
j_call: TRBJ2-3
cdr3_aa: CASSDGGGSSTDTQYF
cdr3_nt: TGCGCCAGCAGTGATGGGGGGGGCAGTAGCACAGATACGCAGTATTTT

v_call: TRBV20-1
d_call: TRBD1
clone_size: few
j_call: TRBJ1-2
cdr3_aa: CSATIWTGGSTF
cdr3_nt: TGCAGTGCTACTATTTGGACAGGCGGCTCCACCTTC

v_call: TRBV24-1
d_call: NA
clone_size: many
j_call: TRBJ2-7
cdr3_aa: CATSDGLQVQYF
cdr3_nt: TGTGCCACCAGTGATGGCCTCCAGGTGCAGTACTTC

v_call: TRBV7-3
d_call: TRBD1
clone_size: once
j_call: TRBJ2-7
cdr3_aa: CAIPAGTGPYEQYF
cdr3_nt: TGTGCCATCCCCGCAGGGACAGGGCCCTACGAGCAGTACTTC

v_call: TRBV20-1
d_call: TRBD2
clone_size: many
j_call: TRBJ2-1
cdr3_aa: CSARERLATSYNEQFF
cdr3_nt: TGCAGTGCTAGAGAGAGACTAGCCACCTCCTACAATGAGCAGTTCTTC

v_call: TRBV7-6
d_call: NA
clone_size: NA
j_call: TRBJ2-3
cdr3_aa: CASSNPGGLGDTQYF
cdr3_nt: TGTGCCAGCAGTAACCCAGGGGGGCTAGGGGATACGCAGTATTTT

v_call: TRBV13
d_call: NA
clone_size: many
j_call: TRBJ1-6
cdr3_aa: CASSFFGTRDSPLHF
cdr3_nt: TGTGCCAGCAGCTTCTTCGGGACGAGGGATTCACCCCTCCACTTT

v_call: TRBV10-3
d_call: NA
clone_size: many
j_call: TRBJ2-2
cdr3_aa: CAISSGAANTGELFF
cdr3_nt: TGTGCCATCAGTTCGGGGGCCGCGAACACCGGGGAGCTGTTTTTT

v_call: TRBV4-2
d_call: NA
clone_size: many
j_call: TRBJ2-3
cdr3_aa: CASSRSSASTDTQYF
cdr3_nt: TGTGCCAGCAGCCGCTCTAGCGCTAGCACAGATACGCAGTATTTT

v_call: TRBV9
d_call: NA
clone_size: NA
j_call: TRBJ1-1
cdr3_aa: CASSPVEGVAEAFF
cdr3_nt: TGTGCCAGCAGCCCGGTCGAGGGTGTAGCTGAAGCTTTCTTT

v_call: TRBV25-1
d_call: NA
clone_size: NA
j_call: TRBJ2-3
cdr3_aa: CASSEWGGGPTDTQYF
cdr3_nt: TGTGCCAGCAGTGAATGGGGAGGGGGCCCCACAGATACGCAGTATTTT

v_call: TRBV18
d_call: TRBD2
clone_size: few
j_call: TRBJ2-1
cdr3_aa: CASSPPSGSYNEQFF
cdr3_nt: TGTGCCAGCTCACCTCCTAGCGGCTCCTACAATGAGCAGTTCTTC

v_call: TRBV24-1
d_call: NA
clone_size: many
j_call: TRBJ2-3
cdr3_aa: CATSSKLSPDTQYF
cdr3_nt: TGTGCCACCAGTAGCAAATTGAGCCCAGATACGCAGTATTTT

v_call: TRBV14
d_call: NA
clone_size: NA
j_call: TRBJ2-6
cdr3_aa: CASSPMHGQGRDSGANVLTF
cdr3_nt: TGTGCCAGCAGCCCCATGCATGGTCAGGGAAGGGATTCTGGGGCCAACGTCCTGACTTTC

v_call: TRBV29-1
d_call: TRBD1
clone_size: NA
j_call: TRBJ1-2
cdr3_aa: CSARQGAGYTF
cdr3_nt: TGCAGCGCTCGACAGGGGGCTGGCTACACCTTC

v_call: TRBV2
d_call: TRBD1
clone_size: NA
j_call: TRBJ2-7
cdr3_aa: CASSETATGSIGEQYF
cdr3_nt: TGTGCCAGCAGTGAAACCGCGACAGGGTCGATCGGTGAGCAGTACTTC

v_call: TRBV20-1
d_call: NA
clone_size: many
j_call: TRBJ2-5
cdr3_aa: CSAMPVVIQETQYF
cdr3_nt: TGCAGTGCCATGCCCGTGGTGATTCAAGAGACCCAGTACTTC

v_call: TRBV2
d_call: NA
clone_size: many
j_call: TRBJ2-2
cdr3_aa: CASRRDTGELFF
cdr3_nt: TGTGCCAGCAGGCGAGACACCGGGGAGCTGTTTTTT

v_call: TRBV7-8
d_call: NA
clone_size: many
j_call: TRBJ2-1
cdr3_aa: CASSRRGINNEQFF
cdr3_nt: TGTGCCAGCAGCCGAAGGGGGATTAACAATGAGCAGTTCTTC

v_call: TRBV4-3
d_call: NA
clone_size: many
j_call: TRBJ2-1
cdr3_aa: CASSQEGSLEQFF
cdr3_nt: TGCGCCAGCAGCCAAGAGGGCAGCCTTGAGCAGTTCTTC

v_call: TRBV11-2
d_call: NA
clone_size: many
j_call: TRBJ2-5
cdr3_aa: CASSLDLRSAYQETQYF
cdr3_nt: TGTGCCAGCAGCTTAGATCTTCGTAGCGCCTACCAAGAGACCCAGTACTTC